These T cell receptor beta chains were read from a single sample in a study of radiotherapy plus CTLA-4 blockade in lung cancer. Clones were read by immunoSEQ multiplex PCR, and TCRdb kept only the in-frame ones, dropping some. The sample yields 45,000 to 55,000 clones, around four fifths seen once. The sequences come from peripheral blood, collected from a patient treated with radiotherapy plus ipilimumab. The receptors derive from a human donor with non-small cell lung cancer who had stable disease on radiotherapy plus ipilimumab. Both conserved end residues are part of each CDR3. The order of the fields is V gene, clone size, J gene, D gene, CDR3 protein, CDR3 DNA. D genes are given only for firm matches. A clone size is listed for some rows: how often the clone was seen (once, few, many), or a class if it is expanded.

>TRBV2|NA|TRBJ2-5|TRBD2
CASRPQGGEGETQYF
TGTGCCAGCAGGCCCCAAGGAGGGGAGGGAGAGACCCAGTACTTC
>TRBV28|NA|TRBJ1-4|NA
CASTSDRPFNEKLFF
TGTGCCAGCACCTCTGACAGGCCCTTTAATGAAAAACTGTTTTTT
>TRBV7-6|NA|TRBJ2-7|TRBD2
CASSATSGGYEQYF
TGTGCCAGCAGCGCCACTAGCGGGGGGTACGAGCAGTACTTC
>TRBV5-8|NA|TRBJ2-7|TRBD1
CASSLGQGLTYEQYF
TGTGCCAGCAGTCTTGGACAGGGGCTCACCTACGAGCAGTACTTC
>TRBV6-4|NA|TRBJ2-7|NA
CASSGMGGASGEQYF
TGTGCCAGCAGTGGAATGGGGGGAGCCTCTGGTGAGCAGTACTTC
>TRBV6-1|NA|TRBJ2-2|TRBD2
CASMKRETNTGELFF
TGTGCCAGCATGAAGCGGGAGACCAACACCGGGGAGCTGTTTTTT
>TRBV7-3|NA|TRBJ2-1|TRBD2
CASAFSGSSYNEQFF
TGTGCCAGCGCCTTTAGCGGGAGCTCCTACAATGAGCAGTTCTTC
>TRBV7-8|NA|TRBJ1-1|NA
CASSLAARNTEAFF
TGTGCCAGCAGCTTAGCCGCCAGGAACACTGAAGCTTTCTTT
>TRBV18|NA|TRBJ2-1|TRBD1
CASSPPYRGTYNEQFF
TGTGCCAGCTCACCACCCTACAGGGGAACCTACAATGAGCAGTTCTTC
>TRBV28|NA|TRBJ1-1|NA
CASSFTLTGTEAFF
TGTGCCAGCAGCTTCACACTGACAGGCACTGAAGCTTTCTTT
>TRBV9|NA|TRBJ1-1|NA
CASSVGSGNTEAFF
TGTGCCAGCAGCGTAGGGTCAGGGAACACTGAAGCTTTCTTT
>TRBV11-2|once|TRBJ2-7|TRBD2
CASSLGGSSYEQYF
TGTGCCAGCAGCCTGGGGGGGAGCTCCTACGAGCAGTACTTC
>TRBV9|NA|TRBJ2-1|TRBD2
CASSVEWTSGNNEQFF
TGTGCCAGCAGCGTAGAGTGGACTAGCGGGAACAATGAGCAGTTCTTC
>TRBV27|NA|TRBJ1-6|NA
CASTLGGGINSPLHF
TGTGCCAGCACTCTGGGAGGGGGGATCAATTCACCCCTCCACTTT
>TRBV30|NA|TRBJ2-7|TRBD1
CAWSRTGGARYYEQYF
TGTGCCTGGAGTAGGACAGGGGGCGCGAGGTACTACGAGCAGTACTTC
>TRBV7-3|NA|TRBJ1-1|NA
CASSLAGANTEAFF
TGTGCCAGCAGCTTAGCGGGGGCAAACACTGAAGCTTTCTTT
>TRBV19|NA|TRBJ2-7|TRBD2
CASSPGGEQYF
TGTGCCAGTAGTCCGGGGGGCGAGCAGTACTTC
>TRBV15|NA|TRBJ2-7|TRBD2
CATSKSSGRVYEQYF
TGTGCCACCAGCAAATCTAGCGGGAGGGTCTACGAGCAGTACTTC
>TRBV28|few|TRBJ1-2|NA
CASSFRRNNYGYTF
TGTGCCAGCAGTTTTAGGAGAAATAACTATGGCTACACCTTC
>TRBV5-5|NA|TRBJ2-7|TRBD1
CASSSGQGNSYEQYF
TGTGCCAGCAGCTCGGGACAGGGAAACTCCTACGAGCAGTACTTC
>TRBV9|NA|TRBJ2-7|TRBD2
CASSGPSGSSYEQYF
TGTGCCAGCAGCGGGCCTAGCGGGAGCTCCTACGAGCAGTACTTC
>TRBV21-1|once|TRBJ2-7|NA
CASSPRLDTSLGPGEQYF
TGTGCCAGCAGCCCCCGACTAGACACAAGTTTGGGACCGGGGGAGCAGTACTTC
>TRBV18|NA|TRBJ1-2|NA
CASSPKSYGGYTF
TGTGCCAGCTCACCCAAGAGTTACGGTGGCTACACCTTC
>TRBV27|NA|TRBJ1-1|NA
CASSFGGLNTEAFF
TGTGCCAGCAGTTTCGGGGGTCTGAACACTGAAGCTTTCTTT
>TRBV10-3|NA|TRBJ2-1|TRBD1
CAISWEEGTGSINEQFF
TGTGCCATCAGTTGGGAAGAGGGGACAGGGTCAATCAATGAGCAGTTCTTC
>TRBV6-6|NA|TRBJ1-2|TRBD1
CASRLQGANYGYTF
TGTGCCAGCAGACTACAGGGGGCGAACTATGGCTACACCTTC
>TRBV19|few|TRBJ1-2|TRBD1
CASSIPTGGLGGYTF
TGTGCCAGTAGTATCCCCACAGGGGGCCTCGGTGGCTACACCTTC
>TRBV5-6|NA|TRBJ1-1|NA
CASSLSGGAVAAEAFF
TGTGCCAGCAGCTTGAGCGGAGGGGCAGTAGCGGCTGAAGCTTTCTTT
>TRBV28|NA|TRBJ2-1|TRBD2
CAGSTSGNYEQFF
TGTGCCGGTAGCACTAGCGGGAATTATGAGCAGTTCTTC
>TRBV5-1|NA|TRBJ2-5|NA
CASSFASEETQYF
TGCGCCAGCAGCTTTGCTAGCGAGGAGACCCAGTACTTC
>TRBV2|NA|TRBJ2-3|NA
CASSEALIAPPDTQYF
TGTGCCAGCAGTGAAGCGCTGATAGCCCCCCCAGATACGCAGTATTTT
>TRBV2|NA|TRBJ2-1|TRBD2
CASSALPGGVNEQFF
TGTGCCAGCAGTGCCCTCCCGGGAGGGGTGAATGAGCAGTTCTTC
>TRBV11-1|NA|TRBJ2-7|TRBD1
CASSSRGRVYEQYF
TGTGCCAGCAGCTCAAGGGGGCGCGTTTACGAGCAGTACTTC
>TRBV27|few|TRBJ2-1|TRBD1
CASSLGTVNNEQFF
TGTGCCAGCAGCCTCGGGACAGTAAACAATGAGCAGTTCTTC
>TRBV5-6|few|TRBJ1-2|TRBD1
CASSLGTGVGYTF
TGTGCCAGCAGCTTAGGGACAGGGGTCGGCTACACCTTC
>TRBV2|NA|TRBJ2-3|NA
CAGTISSSTDTQYF
TGTGCCGGAACTATATCGTCTAGCACAGATACGCAGTATTTT
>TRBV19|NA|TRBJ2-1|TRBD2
CASTQGPGLGVNEQFF
TGTGCCAGTACCCAAGGCCCGGGACTAGGTGTCAATGAGCAGTTCTTC
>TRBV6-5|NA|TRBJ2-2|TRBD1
CASSYLKQGFGELFF
TGTGCCAGCAGTTACTTAAAACAGGGGTTCGGGGAGCTGTTTTTT
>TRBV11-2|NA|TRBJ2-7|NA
CASSLVGGSYEQYF
TGTGCCAGCAGCTTAGTCGGGGGTTCCTACGAGCAGTACTTC
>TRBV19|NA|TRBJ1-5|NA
CASSIVRRTSNQPQHF
TGTGCCAGTAGTATAGTACGGAGGACTTCAAATCAGCCCCAGCATTTT
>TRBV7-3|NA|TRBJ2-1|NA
CASSPLAGEQFF
TGTGCCAGCAGCCCTTTGGCGGGTGAGCAGTTCTTC
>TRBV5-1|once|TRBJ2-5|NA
CASSLVSGPQETQYF
TGCGCCAGCAGCTTGGTGTCAGGGCCCCAAGAGACCCAGTACTTC
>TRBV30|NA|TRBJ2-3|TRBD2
CAWSPGLAGGKIDTQYF
TGTGCCTGGAGTCCCGGACTAGCGGGAGGGAAGATAGATACGCAGTATTTT
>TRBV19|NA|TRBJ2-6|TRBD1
CASSPRQGSPGANVLTF
TGTGCCAGTAGTCCCCGACAGGGATCCCCTGGGGCCAACGTCCTGACTTTC
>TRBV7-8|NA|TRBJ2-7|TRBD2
CASSFQVGGSSEQYF
TGTGCCAGCAGCTTCCAGGTTGGCGGGAGTAGCGAGCAGTACTTC
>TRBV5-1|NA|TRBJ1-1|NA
CASSLVGAGEAFF
TGCGCCAGCAGCTTGGTGGGCGCCGGTGAAGCTTTCTTT
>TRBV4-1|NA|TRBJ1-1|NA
CASSQGWRGATEAFF
TGCGCCAGCAGCCAGGGCTGGAGGGGAGCAACTGAAGCTTTCTTT
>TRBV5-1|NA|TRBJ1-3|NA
CASSLVVGEDTIYF
TGCGCCAGCAGCTTGGTGGTAGGGGAGGACACCATATATTTT
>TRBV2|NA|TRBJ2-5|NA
CASSEAGAGRGQETQYF
TGTGCCAGCAGTGAAGCTGGGGCGGGACGGGGCCAAGAGACCCAGTACTTC